The 6 T cell receptor beta chains reported below all come from one sample, sequenced in a study of T cells in Graves' hyperthyroidism and ophthalmopathy. Using RNA transcripts as the source, TCR beta CDR3 regions were amplified. The HTBI set primed first-round TCR CDR3 RT-PCR. One entry per CDR3 protein, called by TCRdb with MiXCR from the multiplex PCR reads. The data hold approximately 590,000 distinct CDR3 sequences, with about a sixth observed a single time. The sequenced material came from blood. The receptors were gathered from a woman aged 25 to 39 with Graves' hyperthyroidism.

In this sample, this clonotype turned up a few times. The chain combines TRBV30 with TRBJ2-3; D is tentatively TRBD1 or TRBD2 (5 bases each). Trimming took off 2 bases at V and 2 bases at J, with 20 bases between the two ends. This CDR3 has 17 residues. Germline V gene lookup returns CDR1 GTSNPN and CDR2 SVGIG (reference sequence). The CDR3 DNA reads TGTGCCTGGAGTAGATTCGCCGGGACCTCATTCACAGATACGCAGTATTTT. Its translation: CAWSRFAGTSFTDTQYF.

This clonotype has at least ten counts. The chain recombines TRBV12-3 or TRBV12-4 with TRBJ1-1; no firm D call. This CDR3 comprises 15 residues. V shed 2 bases and J shed 6 bases, with 16 bases lying between them. The CDR3 loop reads CASSLRVEKGAEAFF. The CDR3 DNA sequence: TGTGCCAGCAGTTTAAGGGTCGAAAAGGGAGCTGAAGCTTTCTTT.

The chain links TRBV6-1 to TRBJ2-7; D uncertain. Germline CDR1 MNHNS, CDR2 SASEGT. Trimming cost V 6 bases and J 1 base, with 13 bases left between them. The CDR3 runs 14 residues. In nucleotides, the CDR3 is TGTGCCAGCAGGGCTGACGGGTTTTCCTACGAGCAGTACTTC. Translating gives CASRADGFSYEQYF.

This clonotype has just a few counts. The chain recombines TRBV18 with TRBJ2-3; the match to TRBD2 covers 8 bases. V was pared by 3 bases and J by 3 bases, with 8 bases of the junction left unmatched. Germline assignment: CDR1 KGHSH and CDR2 LQKENI. This CDR3 region has 16 residues. The DNA for the CDR3 is TGTGCCAGCTCACCCATTCCAGGACTAGCAACAGATACGCAGTATTTT. Amino acid sequence: CASSPIPGLATDTQYF.

This sequence joins TRBV30 and TRBJ2-3; 7 bases fit TRBD1. The CDR3 has 13 residues. Per germline, CDR1 GTSNPN and CDR2 SVGIG (reference sequence). V was pared by 3 bases and J by 9 bases, with 9 bases of the junction left unmatched. The CDR3: CAWSVGTRGTQYF. For the CDR3, the DNA is TGTGCCTGGAGCGTAGGGACCAGGGGGACGCAGTATTTT.

This clonotype came up many times. The J gene is TRBJ2-7, the V gene TRBV30; TRBD1 matches at 9 bases. This CDR3 has 13 amino acids. V trimming: 1 base; J trimming: 4 bases; junction bases outside the gene matches: 2. Per germline, CDR1 GTSNPN and CDR2 SVGIG (reference sequence). CDR3 bases: TGTGCCTGGAGTGGAGGACAGGGGTACGAGCAGTACTTC. Its protein product is CAWSGGQGYEQYF.